This T cell receptor beta chain was identified during a study of a mutant IDH1 vaccine in newly diagnosed glioma. Study background: Beginning 4-6 weeks after radiotherapy alone, or with temozolomide cycles, vaccination took place. Study-wide findings and caveats: Vaccination induced immune responses in approximately 93% of patients.

Measured with immunoSEQ multiplex PCR; TCRdb has only the in-frame clones, and not every one. The sample includes 50,000 to 65,000 clones, roughly 87% of them seen just once. This clone appeared once. The antigen is unknown. Time point defined: week 47, end of study. Every vaccine dose comprised 300 ug of mutant IDH1 20-mer peptide plus topical imiquimod. The V gene lost 0 bases and the J gene lost 1 base, with 11 bases spanning the gap. Looked up from germline, CDR1 is LNHNV and CDR2 is YYDKDF (reference sequence). The CDR3 totals 16 residues. The TCR was taken from a woman in her forties or fifties with glioma. The V call is TRBV15, the J call TRBJ2-3, with D possibly being TRBD2 (6 bases). Source: PBMCs, taken from a glioma patient whose treatment included an IDH1 peptide vaccine. The CDR3 DNA is TGTGCCACCAGCAGAGAGCACCAGCGGGGCACAGATACGCAGTATTTT. Translation gives CATSREHQRGTDTQYF. The whole variable domain, filled in from reference TRBV15 and TRBJ2-3, reads DAMVIQNPRYQVTQFGKPVTLSCSQTLNHNVMYWYQQKSSQAPKLLFHYYDKDFNNEADTPDNFQSRRPNTSFCFLDIRSPGLGDTAMYLCATSREHQRGTDTQYFGPGTRLTVL.